This T cell receptor (beta chain) was sequenced in a study of T cells in Graves' hyperthyroidism and ophthalmopathy. TCR beta CDR3 regions were amplified from RNA transcripts. First-round RT-PCR targeting the TCR CDR3 was performed with the HTBI primer set. TCRdb reprocessed the multiplex PCR reads with MiXCR, giving one entry per CDR3 protein. The data show fewer than 700,000 distinct CDR3 sequences, roughly 16% seen once. The CDR3 totals 12 residues. Germline CDR1 is SGHNT and CDR2 is YYREEE (reference sequence). The V and J ends lost 0 bases and 9 bases respectively, with 7 bases between them. Sequencing was done on a sample of blood. V is TRBV5-4 and J is TRBJ2-1; D is undetermined. The source of this sequence is a woman between 25 and 40 years old with Graves' hyperthyroidism. CDR3 loop: CASSLAPFEQFF. The DNA for the CDR3 is TGTGCCAGCAGCTTGGCTCCCTTTGAGCAGTTCTTC.